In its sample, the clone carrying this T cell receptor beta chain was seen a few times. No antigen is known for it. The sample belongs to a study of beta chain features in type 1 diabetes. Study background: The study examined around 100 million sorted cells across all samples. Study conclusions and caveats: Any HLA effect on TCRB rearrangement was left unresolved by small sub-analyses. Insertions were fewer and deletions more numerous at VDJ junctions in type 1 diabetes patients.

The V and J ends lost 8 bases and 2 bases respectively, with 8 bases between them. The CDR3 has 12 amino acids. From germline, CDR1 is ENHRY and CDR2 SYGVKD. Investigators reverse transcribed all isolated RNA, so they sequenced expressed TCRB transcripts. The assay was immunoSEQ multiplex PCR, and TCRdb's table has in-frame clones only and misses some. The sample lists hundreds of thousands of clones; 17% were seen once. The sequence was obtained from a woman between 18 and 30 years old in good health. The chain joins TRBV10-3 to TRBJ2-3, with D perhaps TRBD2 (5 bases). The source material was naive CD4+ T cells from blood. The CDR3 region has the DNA TGTGCCATCTCGAGGGACACAGATACGCAGTATTTT. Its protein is CAISRDTDTQYF.